These T cell receptor beta chains were read from a single sample in a study of vaccination effects on CD4 cells after COVID-19. TCRdb keeps only in-frame clones here, not all; method: immunoSEQ multiplex PCR. This table has 60,000 to 70,000 clones, roughly 80% appearing once. For these TCRs, the target antigens are not known. This sample comprised CD4+ T cells from PBMCs cultured with HCoV-229E spike peptides, obtained before COVID-19 vaccination. The receptor set was obtained from a human donor who received a COVID-19 vaccine. The CDR3 runs from the conserved cysteine through the conserved F or W. Each record gives: J gene, D gene, clone size, V gene, CDR3 DNA, CDR3 protein. The D gene is left open where the match is weak. Clone size, where shown, is once, few, many, or a class for clones that have expanded.

J gene: TRBJ2-2
D gene: TRBD2
clone size: NA
V gene: TRBV10-3
CDR3 DNA: TGTGCCATCAGGAGCGGGGGCGATACCGGGGAGCTGTTTTTT
CDR3 protein: CAIRSGGDTGELFF

J gene: TRBJ2-2
D gene: TRBD1
clone size: NA
V gene: TRBV7-8
CDR3 DNA: TGTGCCAGCAGCTTTTTGGGACAGGGTTTCGGGGAGCTGTTTTTT
CDR3 protein: CASSFLGQGFGELFF

J gene: TRBJ1-2
D gene: NA
clone size: NA
V gene: TRBV30
CDR3 DNA: TGTGCCTGGAGCCAACTACTAGGTCCCTCCTATGGCTACACCTTC
CDR3 protein: CAWSQLLGPSYGYTF

J gene: TRBJ2-4
D gene: NA
clone size: few
V gene: TRBV21-1
CDR3 DNA: TGTGCCAGCAGCAAAGGACTAGCGGGGGGGCGGGGCAAAAACATTCAGTACTTC
CDR3 protein: CASSKGLAGGRGKNIQYF

J gene: TRBJ2-5
D gene: NA
clone size: once
V gene: TRBV3-1/TRBV3-2
CDR3 DNA: TGTGCCAGCAGCCAGGGCTACCAAGAGACCCAGTACTTC
CDR3 protein: CASSQGYQETQYF

J gene: TRBJ1-1
D gene: NA
clone size: NA
V gene: TRBV9
CDR3 DNA: TGTGCCAGCAGCTCCCGGGTTGGGAACACTGAAGCTTTCTTT
CDR3 protein: CASSSRVGNTEAFF

J gene: TRBJ2-5
D gene: NA
clone size: once
V gene: TRBV15
CDR3 DNA: TGTGCCACCGCACAGCCGGAAAGGCTGGGAGAGACCCAGTACTTC
CDR3 protein: CATAQPERLGETQYF

J gene: TRBJ1-5
D gene: NA
clone size: NA
V gene: TRBV2
CDR3 DNA: TGTGCCAGCACTCTGAGGTGGTTAAATCAGCCCCAGCATTTT
CDR3 protein: CASTLRWLNQPQHF

J gene: TRBJ2-3
D gene: TRBD2
clone size: NA
V gene: TRBV9
CDR3 DNA: TGTGCCAGCAGCGTAGCCCCTGGCGGGGGGACAGATACGCAGTATTTT
CDR3 protein: CASSVAPGGGTDTQYF

J gene: TRBJ2-4
D gene: TRBD1
clone size: NA
V gene: TRBV7-8
CDR3 DNA: TGTGCCAGCAGCCACGGACAGGGGAACATTCAGTACTTC
CDR3 protein: CASSHGQGNIQYF

J gene: TRBJ2-1
D gene: TRBD1
clone size: NA
V gene: TRBV24-1
CDR3 DNA: TGTGCCACCAGTGATCCCGGGACAGGGCAACACAATGAGCAGTTCTTC
CDR3 protein: CATSDPGTGQHNEQFF

J gene: TRBJ1-2
D gene: NA
clone size: once
V gene: TRBV5-1
CDR3 DNA: TGCGCCAGCAGCTCAGGACTGAACTATGGCTACACCTTC
CDR3 protein: CASSSGLNYGYTF

J gene: TRBJ2-1
D gene: NA
clone size: NA
V gene: TRBV29-1
CDR3 DNA: TGCAGCAGCCTAACGGGGGTATCGGGCAATGAGCAGTTCTTC
CDR3 protein: CSSLTGVSGNEQFF

J gene: TRBJ2-1
D gene: NA
clone size: NA
V gene: TRBV28
CDR3 DNA: TGTGCCAGCAGTCCCCAAGTGAGTGAGCAGTTCTTC
CDR3 protein: CASSPQVSEQFF

J gene: TRBJ1-4
D gene: NA
clone size: NA
V gene: TRBV18
CDR3 DNA: TGTGCCAGCTCACCTGGCGTGGGACCAACTAATGAAAAACTGTTTTTT
CDR3 protein: CASSPGVGPTNEKLFF

J gene: TRBJ2-4
D gene: TRBD1
clone size: NA
V gene: TRBV5-1
CDR3 DNA: TGCGCCAGCAGCACAACAGGGGAAAACATTCAGTACTTC
CDR3 protein: CASSTTGENIQYF

J gene: TRBJ1-1
D gene: NA
clone size: NA
V gene: TRBV19
CDR3 DNA: TGTGCCAGTAGTGGCCCTGAAGCTTTCTTT
CDR3 protein: CASSGPEAFF

J gene: TRBJ1-2
D gene: NA
clone size: NA
V gene: TRBV7-9
CDR3 DNA: TGTGCCAGCAGCTTAGTGGGGTATGGCTACACCTTC
CDR3 protein: CASSLVGYGYTF

J gene: TRBJ2-3
D gene: NA
clone size: NA
V gene: TRBV18
CDR3 DNA: TGTGCCAGCTCACCACTGGGGGTGTCCGCAGATACGCAGTATTTT
CDR3 protein: CASSPLGVSADTQYF

J gene: TRBJ1-2
D gene: NA
clone size: NA
V gene: TRBV6-6
CDR3 DNA: TGTGCCAGCTGGAAGGGGGGTAGTGGCTACACCTTC
CDR3 protein: CASWKGGSGYTF

J gene: TRBJ1-5
D gene: NA
clone size: NA
V gene: TRBV6-5
CDR3 DNA: TGTGCCAGCAGACAAGGACGGAATAGCAATCAGCCCCAGCATTTT
CDR3 protein: CASRQGRNSNQPQHF

J gene: TRBJ2-1
D gene: NA
clone size: NA
V gene: TRBV16
CDR3 DNA: TGTGCCAGCAGCCAATCCCATGAGCAGTTCTTC
CDR3 protein: CASSQSHEQFF

J gene: TRBJ2-1
D gene: NA
clone size: NA
V gene: TRBV18
CDR3 DNA: TGTGCCAGCTCAAGGGAAGGGTGGGGATCCTACAATGAGCAGTTCTTC
CDR3 protein: CASSREGWGSYNEQFF

J gene: TRBJ1-1
D gene: NA
clone size: NA
V gene: TRBV19
CDR3 DNA: TGTGCCAGTAGTATTTGGCAGACTAACACTGAAGCTTTCTTT
CDR3 protein: CASSIWQTNTEAFF

J gene: TRBJ1-2
D gene: NA
clone size: NA
V gene: TRBV12-3/TRBV12-4
CDR3 DNA: TGTGCCAGCAGTTCTCTCTATGGCTACACCTTC
CDR3 protein: CASSSLYGYTF

J gene: TRBJ1-6
D gene: NA
clone size: few
V gene: TRBV28
CDR3 DNA: TGTGCCAGCAGTTTAGAGGAGATTCCGAAAGGACCCCTCCACTTT
CDR3 protein: CASSLEEIPKGPLHF

J gene: TRBJ2-2
D gene: NA
clone size: NA
V gene: TRBV19
CDR3 DNA: TGTGCCAGTAGTCCTGGGCCCCACATCACCGGGGAGCTGTTTTTT
CDR3 protein: CASSPGPHITGELFF

J gene: TRBJ1-2
D gene: TRBD1
clone size: NA
V gene: TRBV5-5
CDR3 DNA: TGTGCCAGCAGCCGTGGACAGGGCATCTATGGCTACACCTTC
CDR3 protein: CASSRGQGIYGYTF

J gene: TRBJ2-3
D gene: NA
clone size: NA
V gene: TRBV6-1
CDR3 DNA: TGTGCCAGCAGTGAGCAGAAGCCTAGCACAGATACGCAGTATTTT
CDR3 protein: CASSEQKPSTDTQYF

J gene: TRBJ1-5
D gene: NA
clone size: NA
V gene: TRBV9
CDR3 DNA: TGTGCCAGCAGCGCCAGGACAGATTATCAGCCCCAGCATTTT
CDR3 protein: CASSARTDYQPQHF

J gene: TRBJ1-5
D gene: NA
clone size: NA
V gene: TRBV15
CDR3 DNA: TGTGCCACCAGGGGAGGGGCCCCGGGCAATCAGCCCCAGCATTTT
CDR3 protein: CATRGGAPGNQPQHF

J gene: TRBJ2-2
D gene: NA
clone size: NA
V gene: TRBV5-1
CDR3 DNA: TGCGCCAGCAGCTCGGGCGATAACTACGGGGAGCTGTTTTTT
CDR3 protein: CASSSGDNYGELFF

J gene: TRBJ1-1
D gene: TRBD1
clone size: NA
V gene: TRBV24-1
CDR3 DNA: TGTGCCACCAGTGATCAGACAGGGGATAGGACTGAAGCTTTCTTT
CDR3 protein: CATSDQTGDRTEAFF

J gene: TRBJ1-2
D gene: TRBD1
clone size: NA
V gene: TRBV7-9
CDR3 DNA: TGTGCCAGCAGCTTAGCGATCCCCAGGGGGAACTATGGCTACACCTTC
CDR3 protein: CASSLAIPRGNYGYTF

J gene: TRBJ1-4
D gene: NA
clone size: NA
V gene: TRBV20-1
CDR3 DNA: TGCAGTGCTAGTTCGGGGCTGGATGAAAAACTGTTTTTT
CDR3 protein: CSASSGLDEKLFF

J gene: TRBJ1-2
D gene: TRBD1
clone size: NA
V gene: TRBV2
CDR3 DNA: TGTGCCAGCAGTCCTGGACAGGGTCCCTTCTATGGCTACACCTTC
CDR3 protein: CASSPGQGPFYGYTF

J gene: TRBJ1-4
D gene: NA
clone size: once
V gene: TRBV2
CDR3 DNA: TGTGCCAGCAAGATACTGTTGGGCGGCAAACTGTTTTTT
CDR3 protein: CASKILLGGKLFF

J gene: TRBJ1-2
D gene: NA
clone size: NA
V gene: TRBV12-3/TRBV12-4
CDR3 DNA: TGTGCCAGCAGTTTCGGCGGTTCTATGGGCTACACCTTC
CDR3 protein: CASSFGGSMGYTF

J gene: TRBJ2-5
D gene: TRBD1
clone size: NA
V gene: TRBV18
CDR3 DNA: TGTGCCAGCTCACCTGTCCGGGACAGTCAAGAGACCCAGTACTTC
CDR3 protein: CASSPVRDSQETQYF